The 30 T cell receptor beta chains in this list originate from one sample, sequenced in a study of monozygotic twins with inflammatory bowel disease. TCRdb re-called the 5' RACE reads and catalogs CDR3 proteins one per entry, DNA excluded. This listing includes some 100,000 distinct CDR3 sequences. The sample comprised blood. The source of these receptors is a human donor with ulcerative colitis or Crohn's disease, or a healthy co-twin of an affected twin (not recorded which).

V is TRBV20-1 and J is TRBJ2-7; TCRdb reports TRBD1, a call that lacks DNA to check it against. There are 15 residues in the CDR3. Germline V lookup: CDR1 DFQATT, CDR2 SNEGSKA (reference sequence). The CDR3 is CSARRYRDTRSEQYF.

V is TRBV20-1 and J is TRBJ1-1; the D gene TCRdb calls, TRBD1, cannot be checked with no DNA. Germline V gene data show CDR1 as DFQATT and CDR2 as SNEGSKA (reference sequence). This CDR3 region has 14 residues. CDR3 amino acids: CSATRQGANTEAFF.

The CDR3 region is CASSSGQHNQPQHF. V usage is TRBV27 and J usage is TRBJ1-5; checking the TCRdb D call of TRBD1 is not possible without DNA. The germline CDR1 and CDR2 sequences are MNHEY and SMNVEV (reference sequence). This CDR3 is built from 14 residues.

This chain uses TRBV6-2 or TRBV6-3 with TRBJ2-7; without DNA, the TCRdb call of TRBD1 cannot be checked. Germline V gene lookup returns CDR1 MNHEY and CDR2 SVGEGT. This CDR3 comprises 13 residues. CDR3 sequence: CASSYKTGYEQYF.

The chain carries TRBV5-4 and TRBJ2-7; TCRdb indicates TRBD1, and absent DNA this call remains unverified. The length of the CDR3 is 13 residues. The germline V gene has CDR1 SGHNT and CDR2 YYREEE (reference sequence). The CDR3 sequence is CASSSSRALEQYF. The full variable domain, in which reference TRBV5-4 and TRBJ2-7 provide the parts outside the CDR3, is ETGVTQSPTHLIKTRGQQVTLRCSSQSGHNTVSWYQQALGQGPQFIFQYYREEENGRGNFPPRFSGLQFPNYSSELNVNALELDDSALYLCASSSSRALEQYFGPGTRLTVT.

This chain uses TRBV7-9 with TRBJ2-5; TCRdb's D call, TRBD1, is unchecked because there is no DNA. This CDR3 is built from 16 residues. Germline V gene lookup returns CDR1 SEHNR and CDR2 FQNEAQ (reference sequence). The CDR3 region is CASSPMTGTAQETQYF.

The chain couples TRBV28 to TRBJ2-1; the TCRdb D gene call, TRBD1, has no DNA to confirm it. Germline lookup yields CDR1 MDHEN and CDR2 SYDVKM. The CDR3 covers 15 residues. This CDR3 reads CASSLHHDSYNEQFF.

The CDR3 loop is CSARDGTGPDNSPLHF. This sequence joins TRBV20-1 and TRBJ1-6; the D call of TRBD1 rests on TCRdb alone, since no DNA is present to check it. The CDR3 sequence is 16 residues long. Germline V lookup: CDR1 DFQATT, CDR2 SNEGSKA (reference sequence).

The gene calls are TRBV12-3 or TRBV12-4 and TRBJ1-1. There are 12 residues in the CDR3. The CDR3 protein is CASRPGLGYSFF.

This chain links TRBV28 with TRBJ2-1; TCRdb's D gene call, TRBD1, goes unchecked for lack of DNA. The length of the CDR3 is 14 residues. CDR1 and CDR2 (germline): MDHEN, SYDVKM. The CDR3 spells CASSLPPGRDEQFF.

This chain links TRBV28 with TRBJ2-5; with no DNA, the TCRdb D assignment of TRBD1 cannot be verified. This CDR3 contains 15 residues. The germline CDR1 and CDR2 sequences are MDHEN and SYDVKM. The CDR3 loop is CASSYRQGTQETQYF. The full variable domain, completed using reference TRBV28 and TRBJ2-5, is DVKVTQSSRYLVKRTGEKVFLECVQDMDHENMFWYRQDPGLGLRLIYFSYDVKMKEKGDIPEGYSVSREKKERFSLILESASTNQTSMYLCASSYRQGTQETQYFGPGTRLLVL.

The chain couples TRBV2 to TRBJ1-4; TCRdb's D gene call, TRBD1, goes unchecked for lack of DNA. The CDR3 totals 13 residues. Germline CDR1 reads SNHLY; CDR2 reads FYNNEI. The CDR3 sequence is CASSDEGAEKLFF.

V is TRBV7-2 and J is TRBJ2-1; TCRdb's D call of TRBD1 is untestable without DNA. The length of the CDR3 is 13 residues. Germline values: CDR1 SGHTA, CDR2 FQGNSA. CDR3 sequence reads: CASGSGGGNEQFF.

This chain connects TRBV28 to TRBJ2-3; TCRdb gives TRBD1 as the D gene, but with no DNA this cannot be confirmed. The V gene's germline CDR1 is MDHEN and CDR2 SYDVKM. This CDR3 has 14 amino acids. CDR3 sequence: CASSLWGRADTQYF.

V gene TRBV12-3 or TRBV12-4 combines with J gene TRBJ2-1; no DNA is available, so the TRBD1 call from TCRdb remains unchecked. This CDR3 comprises 12 residues. The CDR3 sequence is CASTRDYNEQFF.

The chain combines TRBV29-1 with TRBJ1-5; TCRdb reports TRBD1, a call that lacks DNA to check it against. The CDR3 is 14 residues long. Germline assignment: CDR1 SQVTM and CDR2 ANQGSEA. Here the CDR3 reads CSAWTGYSNQPQHF.

The chain recombines TRBV5-1 with TRBJ2-7; the D call from TCRdb, TRBD2, cannot be confirmed without DNA. There are 20 residues in the CDR3. Germline V gene data show CDR1 as SGHRS and CDR2 as YFSETQ. CDR3 residues: CASSLDPLTSGGPATSEQYF.

The J gene is TRBJ2-5, the V gene TRBV5-1. The V gene's germline CDR1 is SGHRS and CDR2 YFSETQ. CDR3 length equals 11 residues. CDR3 in amino acids: CASSREETQYF.

This chain uses TRBV6-1 with TRBJ2-2; the TRBD1 assignment by TCRdb is unverifiable without DNA. The CDR3 sequence is 14 residues long. Germline V gives CDR1 MNHNS, CDR2 SASEGT. The CDR3 is CASTPTGDTGELFF.

The chain carries TRBV5-5 and TRBJ1-3. The CDR3 length is 13 residues. Germline assignment: CDR1 SGHKS and CDR2 YYEKEE (reference sequence). The chain's CDR3 is CASSLGPGNTIYF.

The chain has TRBV7-9 and TRBJ1-2; TCRdb lists TRBD1, though no DNA is available to test this call. The CDR3 is 13 amino acids. Germline V gives CDR1 SEHNR, CDR2 FQNEAQ (reference sequence). The CDR3 spells CASSITGGDGYTF.

The V and J genes are TRBV10-3 and TRBJ1-3; the D call of TRBD1 rests on TCRdb alone, since no DNA is present to check it. There are 12 residues in the CDR3. The germline gives CDR1 ENHRY, CDR2 SYGVKD. CDR3 region: CAISQGGDTIYF.

V is TRBV4-1 and J is TRBJ2-7; TCRdb's assignment of TRBD2 cannot be checked, as there is no DNA. Germline V CDR1 and CDR2: MGHRA, YSYEKL. The CDR3 loop spans 16 amino acids. CDR3: CASSPLRDNRVEEQYF.

The V gene is TRBV20-1, the J gene TRBJ2-7; checking the TCRdb D call of TRBD1 is not possible without DNA. This CDR3 comprises 14 residues. Germline V gives CDR1 DFQATT, CDR2 SNEGSKA (reference sequence). The CDR3 reads CSASRVGQPYEQYF.

The rearrangement joins TRBV20-1 to TRBJ1-1; TCRdb's D call of TRBD1 is untestable without DNA. The CDR3 is 14 amino acids. The V gene's germline CDR1 is DFQATT and CDR2 SNEGSKA (reference sequence). CDR3 residues: CSARLGGSSTEAFF.

V and J are TRBV29-1 and TRBJ1-1; the D call from TCRdb, TRBD1, cannot be confirmed without DNA. Looked up from germline, CDR1 is SQVTM and CDR2 is ANQGSEA. This CDR3 contains 15 residues. The CDR3 loop is CSVEPWAGQNTEAFF.

J is TRBJ1-4 and V is TRBV20-1; TCRdb picks TRBD1, but there is no DNA to check that call. The CDR3 is 15 amino acids. Germline V CDR1 and CDR2: DFQATT, SNEGSKA (reference sequence). The CDR3 loop is CSAPAWDSQNEKLFF.

The J gene is TRBJ1-3, the V gene TRBV12-3 or TRBV12-4; TCRdb reports TRBD1, a call that lacks DNA to check it against. The CDR3 consists of 17 residues. The CDR3 loop is CASSSRDRHLSGNTIYF.

This chain uses TRBV6-1 with TRBJ2-3; TCRdb gives TRBD2 as the D gene, but with no DNA this cannot be confirmed. The CDR3 loop spans 15 amino acids. Germline V gives CDR1 MNHNS, CDR2 SASEGT. The CDR3 reads CASSRGLRRTDTQYF.

The V call is TRBV7-9, the J call TRBJ2-7; TCRdb's D call, TRBD1, is unchecked because there is no DNA. Germline-derived CDR1 and CDR2 are SEHNR and FQNEAQ (reference sequence). CDR3 length equals 14 residues. This CDR3 reads CASSWGQLSEEQYF. The full variable domain, its missing parts supplied by reference TRBV7-9 and TRBJ2-7, is DTGVSQNPRHKITKRGQNVTFRCDPISEHNRLYWYRQTLGQGPEFLTYFQNEAQLEKSRLLSDRFSAERPKGSFSTLEIQRTEQGDSAMYLCASSWGQLSEEQYFGPGTRLTVT.